The clone carrying this TCR beta chain has at least ten counts. Its specificity is not known. Trimming stripped 0 bases from V and 2 bases from J, with 13 bases between. Germline CDR1 and CDR2: DFQATT and SNEGSKA (reference sequence). CDR3 length: 15 amino acids. This specimen belongs to a study of neurological immune-mediated disorders. Noted time point: longitudinal time-point 1 (baseline). 5'RACE with 10-nucleotide random UMIs produced the cDNA. TCRdb ran MiXCR on the 5' RACE reads and lists one entry per CDR3 protein. The table shows 35,000 or so distinct CDR3 sequences, with under 4% occurring only once. Study outcomes and limitations: The study found the most TCR clonal expansion in HTLV-1-associated myelopathy and the least in multiple sclerosis, below healthy controls. Phylogenetic grouping assigned the repertoires of 18 of 34 multiple sclerosis patients to a single related-CDR3 cluster, which may represent a signature.

The chain recombines TRBV20-1 with TRBJ1-2, with unresolved D. The origin of this receptor is a woman aged 60 to 75 with multiple sclerosis. The sample consisted of PBMCs. For the CDR3, the DNA is TGCAGTGCTAGAGATGCGGCAGGCTTCAACTATGGCTACACCTTC. Amino acids: CSARDAAGFNYGYTF.